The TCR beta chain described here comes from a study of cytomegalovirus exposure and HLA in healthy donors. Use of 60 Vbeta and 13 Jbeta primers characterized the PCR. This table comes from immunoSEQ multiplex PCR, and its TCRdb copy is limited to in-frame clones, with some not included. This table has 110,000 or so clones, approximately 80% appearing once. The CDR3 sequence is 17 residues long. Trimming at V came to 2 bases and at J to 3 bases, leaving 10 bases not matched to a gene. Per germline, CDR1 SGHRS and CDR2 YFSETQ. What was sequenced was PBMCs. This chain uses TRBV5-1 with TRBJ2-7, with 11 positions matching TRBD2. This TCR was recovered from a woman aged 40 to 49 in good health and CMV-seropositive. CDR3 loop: CASSFSGGGNALYEQYF. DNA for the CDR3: TGCGCCAGCAGCTTTAGCGGGGGGGGAAATGCCCTCTACGAGCAGTACTTC.